This entry is about one T cell receptor (beta chain). As yet, its antigen is unknown. One junction end does not reproduce the germline sequence, and a read error may be involved. This sample was taken from a study of molecular identifiers for immune sequencing clone quantification. Study observations and caveats: Clones that exceeded 20 RNA copies held over 97% of effector molecules, yet under 1% in naive cells.

With RNA at 10%, 30% or 50%, naive CD8 libraries came from roughly 21,000 to 960,000 sorted cells. Previously described methods with listed TCR primers produced the bulk TCR libraries. TCRdb reprocessed the PCR reads via MiXCR and lists one record per CDR3 protein. The sample includes just under 650,000 distinct CDR3 sequences, less than 20% of them seen just once. Input material: naive CD8+ T cells from blood, with Jurkat cell RNA spiked in. Stated subset: FACS-sorted CD8+CD4-CCR7+CD45RA+ naive T cells. This sequence was found in a human donor in good health. Some libraries in this study had Jurkat cell RNA spiked in.

CDR3 region: CASRTAVRPLAPNTGKLFF. CDR3 sequence (DNA): TGTGCCAGCAGGACCGCTGTCCGCCCCCTAGCCCCGAACACCGGGAAGCTGTTTTTT. The chain combines TRBV6-2 or TRBV6-3 with TRBJ2-2; weak D call: TRBD2 (5 bases). The CDR3 spans 19 residues. CDR1 is MNHEY and CDR2 is SVGEGT in the germline V gene.